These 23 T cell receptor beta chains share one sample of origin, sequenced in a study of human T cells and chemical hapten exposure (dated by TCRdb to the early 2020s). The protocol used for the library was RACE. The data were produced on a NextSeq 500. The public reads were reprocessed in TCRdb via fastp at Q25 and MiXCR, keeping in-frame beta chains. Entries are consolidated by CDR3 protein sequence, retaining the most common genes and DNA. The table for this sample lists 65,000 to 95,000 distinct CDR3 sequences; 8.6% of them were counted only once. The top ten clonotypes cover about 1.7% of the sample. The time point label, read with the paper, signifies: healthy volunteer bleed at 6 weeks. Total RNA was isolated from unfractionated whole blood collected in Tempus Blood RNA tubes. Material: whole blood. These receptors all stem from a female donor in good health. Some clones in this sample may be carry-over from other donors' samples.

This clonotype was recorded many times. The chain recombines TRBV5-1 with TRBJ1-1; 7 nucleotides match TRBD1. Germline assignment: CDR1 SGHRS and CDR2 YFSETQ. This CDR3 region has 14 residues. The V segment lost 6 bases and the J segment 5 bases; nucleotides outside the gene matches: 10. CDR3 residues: CASTRTGFDTEAFF. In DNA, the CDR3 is TGCGCCAGCACCCGGACAGGATTTGATACTGAAGCTTTCTTT. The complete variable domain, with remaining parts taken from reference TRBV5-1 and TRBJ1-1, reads KAGVTQTPRYLIKTRGQQVTLSCSPISGHRSVSWYQQTPGQGLQFLFEYFSETQRNKGNFPGRFSGRQFSNSRSEMNVSTLELGDSALYLCASTRTGFDTEAFFGQGTRLTVV.

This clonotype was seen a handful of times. CDR3 in amino acids: CATSGGQSTNEKLFF. The CDR3 bases are TGTGCCACCAGCGGCGGACAGTCAACTAATGAAAAACTGTTTTTT. The chain recombines TRBV15 with TRBJ1-4; weak D call: TRBD1 (6 bases). The CDR3 totals 15 residues. Per germline, CDR1 LNHNV and CDR2 YYDKDF (reference sequence). V was cut by 5 bases and J by 0 bases, with 10 bases left in between.

CDR3 nucleotides: TGTGCCAGCAGTTACTGGGCACGACGAAACACTGAAGCTTTCTTT. Protein product: CASSYWARRNTEAFF. This chain connects TRBV6-5 to TRBJ1-1; D is undetermined. V shed 1 base and J shed 2 bases, with 11 bases lying between them. Germline assignment: CDR1 MNHEY and CDR2 SVGAGI. The CDR3 has 15 amino acids.

DNA for the CDR3: TGTGCCAGCAGCCAAGACGGACAGGGACGCACTGAAGCTTTCTTT. It is translated as CASSQDGQGRTEAFF. The chain uses TRBV3-1 and TRBJ1-1; TRBD1 matches 8 bases. Germline CDR1 reads LGHDT; CDR2 reads YNNKEL (reference sequence). The CDR3 is made up of 15 amino acids. V trimming: 0 bases; J trimming: 4 bases; junction bases outside the gene matches: 4.

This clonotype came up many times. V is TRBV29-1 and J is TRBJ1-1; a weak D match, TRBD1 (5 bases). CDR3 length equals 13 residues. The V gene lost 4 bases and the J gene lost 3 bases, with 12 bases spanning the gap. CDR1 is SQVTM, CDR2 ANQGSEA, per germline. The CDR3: CSVGIGVYTEAFF. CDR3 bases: TGCAGCGTTGGGATAGGGGTATACACTGAAGCTTTCTTT.

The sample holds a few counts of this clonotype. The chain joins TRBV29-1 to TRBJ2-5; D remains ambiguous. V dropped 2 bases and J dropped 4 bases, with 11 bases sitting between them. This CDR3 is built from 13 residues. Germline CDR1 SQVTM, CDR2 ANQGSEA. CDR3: CSVETLVRETQYF. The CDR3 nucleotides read TGCAGCGTTGAAACCCTAGTTCGAGAGACCCAGTACTTC.

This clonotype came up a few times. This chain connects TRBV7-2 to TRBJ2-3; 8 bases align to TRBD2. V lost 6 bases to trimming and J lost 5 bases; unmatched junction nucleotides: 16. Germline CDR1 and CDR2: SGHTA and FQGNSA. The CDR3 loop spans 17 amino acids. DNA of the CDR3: TGTGCCAGCAGGTTAAGCGCAAGGACGGGGGGGAGAGATACGCAGTATTTT. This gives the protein CASRLSARTGGRDTQYF. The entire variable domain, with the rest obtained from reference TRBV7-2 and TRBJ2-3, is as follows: GAGVSQSPSNKVTEKGKDVELRCDPISGHTALYWYRQSLGQGLEFLIYFQGNSAPDKSGLPSDRFSAERTGGSVSTLTIQRTQQEDSAVYLCASRLSARTGGRDTQYFGPGTRLTVL.

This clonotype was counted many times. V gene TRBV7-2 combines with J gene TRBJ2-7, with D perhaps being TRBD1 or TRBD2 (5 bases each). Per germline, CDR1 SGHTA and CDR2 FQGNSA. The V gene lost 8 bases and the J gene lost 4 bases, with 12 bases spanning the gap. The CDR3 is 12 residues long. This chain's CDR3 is CASRGAEYEQYF. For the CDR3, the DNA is TGTGCCAGCCGAGGGGCGGAATACGAGCAGTACTTC.

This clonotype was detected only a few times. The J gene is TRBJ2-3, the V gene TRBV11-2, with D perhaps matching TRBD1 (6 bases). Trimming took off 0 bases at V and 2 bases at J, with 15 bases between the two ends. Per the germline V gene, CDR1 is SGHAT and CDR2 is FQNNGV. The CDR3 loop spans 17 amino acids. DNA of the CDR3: TGTGCCAGCAGCTTAGAGAAAGGGGGTCCCCTCACAGATACGCAGTATTTT. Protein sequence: CASSLEKGGPLTDTQYF.

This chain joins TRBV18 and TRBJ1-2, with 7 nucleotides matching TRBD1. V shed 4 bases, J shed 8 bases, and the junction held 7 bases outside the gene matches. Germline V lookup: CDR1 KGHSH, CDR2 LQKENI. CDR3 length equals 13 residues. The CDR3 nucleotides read TGTGCCAGCTCACTGGCCAGGGGGGACGGCTACACCTTC. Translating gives CASSLARGDGYTF.

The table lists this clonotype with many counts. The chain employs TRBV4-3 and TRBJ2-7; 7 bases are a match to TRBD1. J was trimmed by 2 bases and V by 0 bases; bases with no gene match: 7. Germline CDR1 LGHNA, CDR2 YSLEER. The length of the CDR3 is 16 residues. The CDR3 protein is CASSQDLRTGAYEQYF. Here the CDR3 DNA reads TGCGCCAGCAGCCAAGACCTACGGACAGGCGCCTACGAGCAGTACTTC.

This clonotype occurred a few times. The CDR3 here is CASSPGQSNQPQHF. The CDR3 coding sequence is TGTGCCAGCTCACCCGGACAGTCCAATCAGCCCCAGCATTTT. This sequence joins TRBV18 and TRBJ1-5, with D perhaps TRBD1 (6 bases). This CDR3 is built from 14 residues. The ends were cut back, 3 bases at V and 3 bases at J, with 9 bases in the middle. Germline V lookup: CDR1 KGHSH, CDR2 LQKENI.

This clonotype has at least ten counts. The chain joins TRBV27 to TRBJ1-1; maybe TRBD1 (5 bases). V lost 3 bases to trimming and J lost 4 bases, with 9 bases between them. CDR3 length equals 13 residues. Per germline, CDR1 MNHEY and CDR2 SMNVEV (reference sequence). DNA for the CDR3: TGTGCCAGCAGTTTTGGGGGAGGCACTGAAGCTTTCTTT. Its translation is CASSFGGGTEAFF.

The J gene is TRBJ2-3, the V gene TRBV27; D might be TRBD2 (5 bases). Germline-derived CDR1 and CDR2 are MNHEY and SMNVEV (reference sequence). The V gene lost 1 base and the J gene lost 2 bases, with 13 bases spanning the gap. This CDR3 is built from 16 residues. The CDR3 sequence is CASSLWVRGTTDTQYF. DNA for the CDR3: TGTGCCAGCAGTTTATGGGTTCGGGGAACCACAGATACGCAGTATTTT.

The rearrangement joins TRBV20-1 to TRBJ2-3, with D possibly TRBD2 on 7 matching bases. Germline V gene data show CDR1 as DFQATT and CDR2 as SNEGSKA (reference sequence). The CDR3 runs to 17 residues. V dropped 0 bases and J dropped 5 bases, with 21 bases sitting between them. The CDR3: CSARDLGGGLLIDTQYF. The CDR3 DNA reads TGCAGTGCTAGAGATCTGGGGGGGGGCCTTTTGATAGATACGCAGTATTTT.

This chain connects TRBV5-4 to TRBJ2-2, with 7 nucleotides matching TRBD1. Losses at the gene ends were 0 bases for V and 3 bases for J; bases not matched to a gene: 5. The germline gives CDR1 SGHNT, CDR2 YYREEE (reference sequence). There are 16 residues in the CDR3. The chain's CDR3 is CASSLGGTGDTGELFF. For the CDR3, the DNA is TGTGCCAGCAGCTTGGGAGGAACAGGGGACACCGGGGAGCTGTTTTTT. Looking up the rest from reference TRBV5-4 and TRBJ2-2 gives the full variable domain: ETGVTQSPTHLIKTRGQQVTLRCSSQSGHNTVSWYQQALGQGPQFIFQYYREEENGRGNFPPRFSGLQFPNYSSELNVNALELDDSALYLCASSLGGTGDTGELFFGEGSRLTVL.

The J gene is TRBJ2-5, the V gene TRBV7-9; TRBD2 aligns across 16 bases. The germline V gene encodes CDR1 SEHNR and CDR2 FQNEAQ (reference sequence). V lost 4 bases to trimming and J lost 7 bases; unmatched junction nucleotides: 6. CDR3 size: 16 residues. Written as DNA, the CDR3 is TGTGCCAGCAGCTCCGGGACTAGCGGGGGGGGTGCGACCCAGTACTTC. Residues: CASSSGTSGGGATQYF.

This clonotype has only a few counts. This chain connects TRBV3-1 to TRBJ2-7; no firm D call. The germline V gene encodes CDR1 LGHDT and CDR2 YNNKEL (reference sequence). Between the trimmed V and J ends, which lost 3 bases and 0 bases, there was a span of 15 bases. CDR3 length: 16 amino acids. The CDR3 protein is CASSQSLADFSYEQYF. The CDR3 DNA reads TGTGCCAGCAGCCAGTCCTTGGCAGACTTCTCCTACGAGCAGTACTTC.

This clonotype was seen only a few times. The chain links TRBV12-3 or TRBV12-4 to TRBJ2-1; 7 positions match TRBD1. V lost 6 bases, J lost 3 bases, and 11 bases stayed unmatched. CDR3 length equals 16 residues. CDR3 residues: CASSPTGQKFYNEQFF. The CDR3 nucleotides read TGTGCCAGCAGCCCGACGGGACAGAAGTTCTACAATGAGCAGTTCTTC.

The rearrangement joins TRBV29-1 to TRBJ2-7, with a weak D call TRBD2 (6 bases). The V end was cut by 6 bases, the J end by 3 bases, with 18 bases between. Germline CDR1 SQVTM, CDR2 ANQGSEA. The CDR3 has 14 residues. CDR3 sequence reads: CSVSLDTGVYEQYF. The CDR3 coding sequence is TGCAGCGTGAGCCTGGATACGGGGGTCTACGAGCAGTACTTC.

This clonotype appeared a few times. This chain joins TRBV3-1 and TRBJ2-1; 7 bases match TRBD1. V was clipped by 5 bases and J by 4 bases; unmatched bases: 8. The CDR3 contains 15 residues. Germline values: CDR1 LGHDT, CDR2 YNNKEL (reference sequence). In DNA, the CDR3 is TGTGCCAGCAGCTTATACGGACAGGCTTACAATGAGCAGTTCTTC. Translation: CASSLYGQAYNEQFF.

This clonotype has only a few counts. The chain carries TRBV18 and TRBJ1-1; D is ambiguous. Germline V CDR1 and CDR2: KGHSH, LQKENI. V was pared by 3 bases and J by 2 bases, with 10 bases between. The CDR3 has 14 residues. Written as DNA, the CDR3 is TGTGCCAGCTCACCTCTAGCTTTAAACACTGAAGCTTTCTTT. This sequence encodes CASSPLALNTEAFF.

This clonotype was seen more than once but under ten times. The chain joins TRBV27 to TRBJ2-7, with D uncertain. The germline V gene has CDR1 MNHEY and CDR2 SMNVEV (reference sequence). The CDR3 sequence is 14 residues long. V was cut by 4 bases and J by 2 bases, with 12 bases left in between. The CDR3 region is CASSWTPPPYEQYF. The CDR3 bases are TGTGCCAGCAGTTGGACCCCTCCCCCCTACGAGCAGTACTTC.